One sample yielded the 27 T cell receptor beta chains listed below, sequenced in a study of T cells in tumors after PD-1 blockade. Measured with immunoSEQ multiplex PCR; TCRdb has only the in-frame clones, and not every one. Of about 8,500 clones listed, about 68% are singletons. The starting material was tumor tissue, obtained after anti-PD-1 treatment. Receptors were obtained from a human donor with basal cell carcinoma.

For this clone: Distinct nucleotide sequences in the sample also encode this CDR3. The chain joins TRBV9 to TRBJ2-7, with 9 bases that match TRBD1. J gave up 4 bases and V 0 bases, and 2 bases lay outside the gene matches. Germline V gives CDR1 SGDLS, CDR2 YYNGEE. This CDR3 region has 14 residues. The CDR3 bases are TGTGCCAGCAGCGTAGAGGGACAGGGTTACGAGCAGTACTTC. Protein sequence: CASSVEGQGYEQYF.

This chain connects TRBV21-1 to TRBJ1-2; no check of the table's D call, TRBD1, against the DNA was made. TRBV21-1 is tagged as a pseudogene. This CDR3 region has 15 residues. The CDR3 loop reads CASSKVGDSLDGYTF. The CDR3 DNA sequence: TGTGCCAGCAGCAAAGTAGGGGACAGCCTAGATGGCTACACCTTC.

The chain links TRBV12-5 to TRBJ2-5; 10 bases agree with TRBD1. Looked up from germline, CDR1 is LGHNT and CDR2 is FRNRAP. This CDR3 contains 16 residues. Losses at the gene ends were 5 bases for V and 5 bases for J; bases not matched to a gene: 11. CDR3: CASGGGDRGRRETQYF. The DNA of the CDR3 is TGTGCTAGTGGTGGTGGCGACAGGGGGCGTCGGGAGACCCAGTACTTC. Looking up the rest from reference TRBV12-5 and TRBJ2-5 gives the full variable domain: DARVTQTPRHKVTEMGQEVTMRCQPILGHNTVFWYRQTMMQGLELLAYFRNRAPLDDSGMPKDRFSAEMPDATLATLKIQPSEPRDSAVYFCASGGGDRGRRETQYFGPGTRLLVL.

Turning to this clone: The junction does not match germline at one end; this may be a read error. This sample also contains other DNA sequences that code for the same CDR3. This chain links TRBV5-1 with TRBJ1-3; D call uncertain. The CDR3 totals 14 residues. CDR1 and CDR2 from the germline V gene are SGHRS and YFSETQ. The CDR3 nucleotides read TGCGCCAGCCGGGAGCAGAAAGGTGGAAACACTATATATTTT. As protein: CASREQKGGNTIYF.

This clone was detected only once. The chain has TRBV7-8 and TRBJ2-2; TRBD2 agrees at 8 bases. In germline, CDR1 is SGHVS, CDR2 FQNEAQ. The V and J ends lost 3 bases and 4 bases, in that order; junction bases with no gene match: 4. The CDR3 extends over 15 amino acids. The CDR3 DNA reads as TGTGCCAGCAGCTTCGGGAGGGTAGGCACCGGGGAGCTGTTTTTT. Protein product: CASSFGRVGTGELFF.

V is TRBV30 and J is TRBJ1-4; D is undetermined. The germline V and J ends were trimmed by 2 bases and 7 bases, with 5 bases remaining between them. Germline V gives CDR1 GTSNPN, CDR2 SVGIG (reference sequence). This CDR3 region has 11 residues. In DNA form, the CDR3 reads TGTGCCTGGAGTCCCGCTGAAAAACTGTTTTTT. It codes for CAWSPAEKLFF. Variable domain in full (rest from reference TRBV30 and TRBJ1-4): SQTIHQWPATLVQPVGSPLSLECTVEGTSNPNLYWYRQAAGRGLQLLFYSVGIGQISSEVPQNLSASRPQDRQFILSSKKLLLSDSGFYLCAWSPAEKLFFGSGTQLSVL.

The J gene is TRBJ1-2, the V gene TRBV6-5; 11 bases align to TRBD1. The trim removed 2 bases at V and 4 bases at J, leaving 6 bases unmatched. Germline CDR1 MNHEY, CDR2 SVGAGI. The CDR3 covers 16 residues. Written as DNA, the CDR3 is TGTGCCAGCAGTTACGTTAGGACAGGGGGCGGCTATGGCTACACCTTC. It encodes CASSYVRTGGGYGYTF.

A few counts support this clone. The chain carries TRBV5-1 and TRBJ1-5; 8 bases fit TRBD1. This CDR3 has 15 amino acids. Germline V gene lookup returns CDR1 SGHRS and CDR2 YFSETQ. J lost 6 bases, V lost 5 bases, and 10 bases had no gene match. DNA of the CDR3: TGCGCCAGCAGATCTTCGCCAGGGGGCGGTCAGCCCCAGCATTTT. Protein: CASRSSPGGGQPQHF.

The CDR3, as DNA: TGTGCCAGCAGCCCGGGACAAGGAAACACCATATATTTT. Its protein product is CASSPGQGNTIYF. The rearrangement links TRBV9 to TRBJ1-3; possibly TRBD1 for D (6 bases). CDR3 size: 13 residues. Trimming took off 4 bases at V and 4 bases at J, with 9 bases between the two ends. Germline CDR1 reads SGDLS; CDR2 reads YYNGEE.

J is TRBJ2-1 and V is TRBV7-9; D is uncertain. The CDR3 runs to 13 residues. Trimming removed 3 bases from V and 8 bases from J, with 11 bases in between. Germline V gene lookup returns CDR1 SEHNR and CDR2 FQNEAQ (reference sequence). CDR3 nucleotides: TGTGCCAGCAGCTTCAGTGGGCGCGATGAGCAGTTCTTC. This translates into CASSFSGRDEQFF.

This clone was seen once. This sequence joins TRBV19 and TRBJ2-3; 10 bases fit TRBD1. Unmatched junction bases numbered 9, after V lost 9 bases and J lost 6 bases. Germline V gene data show CDR1 as LNHDA and CDR2 as SQIVND (reference sequence). This CDR3 is built from 14 residues. This CDR3 reads CASSRDRGRDTQYF. The CDR3 DNA sequence: TGTGCCAGCTCCCGGGACAGGGGAAGGGATACGCAGTATTTT.

This clone showed up just a few times. The genes are TRBV3-1 (or the pseudogene TRBV3-2) and TRBJ1-6; D perhaps matches TRBD1 (5 bases). Trimming removed 1 base at V and 10 bases at J, with 14 bases between. Germline CDR1 LGHDT, CDR2 YNNKEL (reference sequence). The CDR3 spans 15 residues. CDR3 in amino acids: CASSQVPQGGSPLHF. DNA for the CDR3: TGTGCCAGCAGCCAAGTACCGCAGGGCGGGTCACCCCTCCACTTT.

This chain joins TRBV5-1 and TRBJ1-4; D is undetermined. The CDR3 runs to 15 residues. Germline V gives CDR1 SGHRS, CDR2 YFSETQ. Trimming took 0 bases from V and 0 from J, leaving 6 bases between them. The CDR3 nucleotides read TGCGCCAGCAGCTTGGGCAGACCAACTAATGAAAAACTGTTTTTT. It encodes CASSLGRPTNEKLFF.

This clone was picked up a small number of times. V and J are TRBV7-8 and TRBJ2-7; 8 nucleotides align to TRBD1. V was pared by 5 bases and J by 5 bases, with 11 bases of the junction left unmatched. Germline CDR1 and CDR2: SGHVS and FQNEAQ. The CDR3 covers 15 residues. CDR3 sequence (DNA): TGTGCCAGCAGCCCTACAGGGGGAGTTCAACACGAGCAGTACTTC. Encoded protein: CASSPTGGVQHEQYF.

This clone counts as medium-sized. This chain joins TRBV4-1 and TRBJ2-5; 11 positions match TRBD1. The germline gives CDR1 MGHRA, CDR2 YSYEKL. The CDR3 consists of 16 residues. V was clipped by 4 bases and J by 3 bases; unmatched bases: 7. CDR3 sequence (DNA): TGCGCCAGCAGCCGAGGACAGGGGGCTGGGGAAGAGACCCAGTACTTC. Translating it yields CASSRGQGAGEETQYF.

The gene calls are TRBV4-2 and TRBJ1-2, with a possible D match to TRBD1 (6 bases). The V end lost 4 bases, the J end lost 4 bases, and 13 bases lay between the germline ends. The CDR3 runs to 14 residues. Germline assignment: CDR1 LGHNA and CDR2 YNFKEQ. The CDR3 bases are TGTGCCAGCAGCCCGAGGGGGGCTGGCTATGGCTACACCTTC. Encoded protein: CASSPRGAGYGYTF.

This clone was observed a handful of times. This sequence joins TRBV14 and TRBJ2-2; 7 bases map to TRBD1. The length of the CDR3 is 14 residues. V trimming: 1 base; J trimming: 6 bases; junction bases outside the gene matches: 2. CDR1 is SGHDN and CDR2 is FVKESK in the germline V gene. The CDR3 here is CASSQATGAGELFF. CDR3 DNA: TGTGCCAGCAGCCAAGCCACAGGGGCCGGGGAGCTGTTTTTT.

This clone was seen just once. The rearrangement links TRBV19 to TRBJ2-5; D might be TRBD2 (5 bases). Germline assignment: CDR1 LNHDA and CDR2 SQIVND (reference sequence). This CDR3 region has 13 residues. The germline V and J ends were trimmed by 4 bases and 7 bases, with 13 bases remaining between them. The CDR3 protein is CASSRSGIVTQYF. The CDR3 coding sequence is TGTGCCAGTAGTAGGTCGGGGATCGTGACCCAGTACTTC.

This clone has only a few counts. This rearrangement joins TRBV7-8 to TRBJ1-6; D call uncertain. Per germline, CDR1 SGHVS and CDR2 FQNEAQ. The CDR3 covers 18 residues. V gave up 7 bases and J gave up 0 bases, with 19 bases separating them. CDR3 region: CASTSGRNSLSYNSPLHF. CDR3 in DNA: TGTGCCAGCACCTCCGGTCGGAACAGCCTCTCCTATAATTCACCCCTCCACTTT.

The gene calls are TRBV3-1 (or the pseudogene TRBV3-2) and TRBJ1-2, with D possibly TRBD1 on 5 matching bases. The V gene's germline CDR1 is LGHDT and CDR2 YNNKEL (reference sequence). The germline V and J ends were trimmed by 8 bases and 6 bases, with 10 bases remaining between them. This CDR3 has 11 residues. In nucleotides, the CDR3 is TGTGCCAGCCACGGGGGGGATGGCTACACCTTC. Translating it yields CASHGGDGYTF.

This chain uses TRBV7-9 with TRBJ1-6; D call uncertain. This CDR3 has 13 amino acids. V was cut by 1 base and J by 6 bases, with 4 bases left in between. Germline lookup yields CDR1 SEHNR and CDR2 FQNEAQ (reference sequence). The DNA for the CDR3 is TGTGCCAGCAGCTTAGGGCTTAATTCACCCCTCCACTTT. It encodes CASSLGLNSPLHF.

This chain joins TRBV25-1 and TRBJ1-1; no clear D. V was pared by 5 bases and J by 1 base, with 8 bases between. The CDR3 extends over 13 amino acids. The V gene's germline CDR1 is MGHDK and CDR2 SYGVNS. CDR3 amino acids: CASSSVGNTEAFF. Written as DNA, the CDR3 is TGTGCCAGCAGTTCGGTCGGGAACACTGAAGCTTTCTTT. The entire variable domain, with the rest obtained from reference TRBV25-1 and TRBJ1-1, is as follows: EADIYQTPRYLVIGTGKKITLECSQTMGHDKMYWYQQDPGMELHLIHYSYGVNSTEKGDLSSESTVSRIRTEHFPLTLESARPSHTSQYLCASSSVGNTEAFFGQGTRLTVV.

The chain has TRBV12-3 or TRBV12-4 and TRBJ2-7; D unclear. This CDR3 comprises 12 residues. V was trimmed by 3 bases and J by 6 bases, leaving 9 bases between them. The CDR3 loop reads CASSFQVPEQYF. CDR3 sequence (DNA): TGTGCCAGCAGTTTCCAGGTGCCCGAGCAGTACTTC.

The chain employs TRBV5-6 and TRBJ2-1; TRBD2 might be the D (5 bases). The germline gives CDR1 SGHDT, CDR2 YYEEEE. The CDR3 runs to 14 residues. Trimming left V 0 bases short and J 4 bases short, with 8 bases between. The CDR3 DNA sequence: TGTGCCAGCAGCTTGGCCAGGAGGTACAATGAGCAGTTCTTC. Protein: CASSLARRYNEQFF. Full variable domain (missing parts from reference TRBV5-6 and TRBJ2-1): DAGVTQSPTHLIKTRGQQVTLRCSPKSGHDTVSWYQQALGQGPQFIFQYYEEEERQRGNFPDRFSGHQFPNYSSELNVNALLLGDSALYLCASSLARRYNEQFFGPGTRLTVL.

The chain links TRBV5-1 to TRBJ2-3; a weak D match, TRBD1 (5 bases). Germline V gives CDR1 SGHRS, CDR2 YFSETQ. The V end lost 3 bases, the J end lost 1 base, and 9 bases lay between the germline ends. The CDR3 consists of 14 residues. The chain's CDR3 is CASSSGSGTDTQYF. For the CDR3, the DNA is TGCGCCAGCAGCTCAGGGTCCGGCACAGATACGCAGTATTTT.

CDR3 sequence: CASRSENYGYTF. The CDR3 coding sequence is TGTGCCAGCAGATCCGAGAACTATGGCTACACCTTC. V gene TRBV2 combines with J gene TRBJ1-2; D unresolved. The CDR3 is 12 residues long. Germline V CDR1 and CDR2: SNHLY, FYNNEI. Trimming shortened V by 6 bases and J by 2 bases, and 7 bases separated the two germline ends.

The rearrangement links TRBV3-1 (or the pseudogene TRBV3-2) to TRBJ2-2; D is unresolved. CDR3 length: 19 amino acids. Per germline, CDR1 LGHDT and CDR2 YNNKEL (reference sequence). The germline V and J ends were trimmed by 1 base and 6 bases, with 24 bases remaining between them. For the CDR3, the DNA is TGTGCCAGCAGCCAAGGAGGCCCCCAGTCCTCGTTCTTAGCCGGGGAGCTGTTTTTT. Residues: CASSQGGPQSSFLAGELFF.